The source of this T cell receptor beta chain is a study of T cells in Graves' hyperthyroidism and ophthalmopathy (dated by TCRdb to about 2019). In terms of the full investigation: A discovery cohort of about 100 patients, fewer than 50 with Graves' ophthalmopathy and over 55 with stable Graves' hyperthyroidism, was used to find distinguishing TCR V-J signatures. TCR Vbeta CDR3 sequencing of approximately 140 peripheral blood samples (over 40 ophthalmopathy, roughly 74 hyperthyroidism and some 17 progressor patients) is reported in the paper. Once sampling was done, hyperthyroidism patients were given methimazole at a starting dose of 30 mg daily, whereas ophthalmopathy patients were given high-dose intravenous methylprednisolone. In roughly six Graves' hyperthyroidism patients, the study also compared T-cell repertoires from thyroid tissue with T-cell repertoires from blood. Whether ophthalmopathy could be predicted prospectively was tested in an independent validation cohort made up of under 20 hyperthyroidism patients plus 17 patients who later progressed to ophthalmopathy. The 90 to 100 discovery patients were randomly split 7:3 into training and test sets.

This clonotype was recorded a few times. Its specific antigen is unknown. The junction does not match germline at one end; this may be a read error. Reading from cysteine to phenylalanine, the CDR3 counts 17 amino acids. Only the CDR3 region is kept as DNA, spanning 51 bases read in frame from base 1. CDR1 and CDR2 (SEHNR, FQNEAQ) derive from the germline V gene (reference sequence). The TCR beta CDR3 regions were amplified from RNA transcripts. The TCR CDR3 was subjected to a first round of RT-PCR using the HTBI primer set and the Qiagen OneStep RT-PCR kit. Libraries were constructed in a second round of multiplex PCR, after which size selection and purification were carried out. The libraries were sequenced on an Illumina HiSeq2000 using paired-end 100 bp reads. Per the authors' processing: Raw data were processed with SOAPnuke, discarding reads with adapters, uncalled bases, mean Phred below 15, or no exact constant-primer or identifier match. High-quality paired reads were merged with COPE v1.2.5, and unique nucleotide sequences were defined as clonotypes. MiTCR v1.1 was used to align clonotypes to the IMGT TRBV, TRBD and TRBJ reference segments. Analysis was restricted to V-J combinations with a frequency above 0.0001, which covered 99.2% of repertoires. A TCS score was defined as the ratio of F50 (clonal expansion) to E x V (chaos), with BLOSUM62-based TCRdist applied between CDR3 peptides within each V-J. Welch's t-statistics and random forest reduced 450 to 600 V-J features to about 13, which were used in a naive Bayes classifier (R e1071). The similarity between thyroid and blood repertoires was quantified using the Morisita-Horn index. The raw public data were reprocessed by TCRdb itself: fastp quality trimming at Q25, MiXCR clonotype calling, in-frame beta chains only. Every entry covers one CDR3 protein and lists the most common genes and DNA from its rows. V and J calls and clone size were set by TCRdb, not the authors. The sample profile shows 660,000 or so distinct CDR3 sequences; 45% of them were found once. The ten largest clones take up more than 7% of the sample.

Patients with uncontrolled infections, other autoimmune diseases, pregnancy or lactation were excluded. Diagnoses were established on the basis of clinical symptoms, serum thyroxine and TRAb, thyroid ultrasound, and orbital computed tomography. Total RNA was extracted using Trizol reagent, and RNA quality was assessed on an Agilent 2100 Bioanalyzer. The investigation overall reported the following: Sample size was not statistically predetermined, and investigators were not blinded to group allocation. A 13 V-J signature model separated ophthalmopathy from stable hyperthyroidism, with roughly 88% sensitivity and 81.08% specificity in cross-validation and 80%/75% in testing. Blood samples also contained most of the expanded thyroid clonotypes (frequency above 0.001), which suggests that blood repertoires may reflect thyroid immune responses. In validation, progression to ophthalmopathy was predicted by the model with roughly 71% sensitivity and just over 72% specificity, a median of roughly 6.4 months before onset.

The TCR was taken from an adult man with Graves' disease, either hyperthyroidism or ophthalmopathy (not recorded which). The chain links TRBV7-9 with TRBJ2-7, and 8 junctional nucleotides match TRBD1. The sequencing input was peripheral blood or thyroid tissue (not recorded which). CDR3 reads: CASSQDLIARGRYEQYF. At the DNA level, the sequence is TGCGCCAGCAGCCAAGATCTGATTGCCAGGGGGCGGTACGAGCAGTACTTC.